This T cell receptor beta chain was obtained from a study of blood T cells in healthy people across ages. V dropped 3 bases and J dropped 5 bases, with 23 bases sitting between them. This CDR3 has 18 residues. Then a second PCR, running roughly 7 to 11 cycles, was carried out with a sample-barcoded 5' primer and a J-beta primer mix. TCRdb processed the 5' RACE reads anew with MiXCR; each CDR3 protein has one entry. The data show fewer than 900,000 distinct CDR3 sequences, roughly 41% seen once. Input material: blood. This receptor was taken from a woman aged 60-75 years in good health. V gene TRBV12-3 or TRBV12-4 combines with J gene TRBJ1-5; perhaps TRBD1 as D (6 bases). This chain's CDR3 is CASSFGPYGGGGDQPQHF. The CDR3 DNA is TGTGCCAGCAGTTTTGGACCCTATGGGGGCGGCGGAGATCAGCCCCAGCATTTT.